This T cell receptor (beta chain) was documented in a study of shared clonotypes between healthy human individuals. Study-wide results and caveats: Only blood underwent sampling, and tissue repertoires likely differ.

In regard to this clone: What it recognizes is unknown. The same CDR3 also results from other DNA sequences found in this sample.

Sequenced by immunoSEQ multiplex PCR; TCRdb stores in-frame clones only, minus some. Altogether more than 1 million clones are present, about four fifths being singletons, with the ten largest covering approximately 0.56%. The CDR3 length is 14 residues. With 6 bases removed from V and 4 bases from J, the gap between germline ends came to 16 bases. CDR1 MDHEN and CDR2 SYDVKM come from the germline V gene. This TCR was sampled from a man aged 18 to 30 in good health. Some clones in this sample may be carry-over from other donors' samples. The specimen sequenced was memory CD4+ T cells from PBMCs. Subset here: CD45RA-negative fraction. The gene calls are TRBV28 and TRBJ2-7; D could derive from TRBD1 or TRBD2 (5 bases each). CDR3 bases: TGTGCCAGCAGCCTGCCTGGGGGACCGTACGAGCAGTACTTC. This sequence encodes CASSLPGGPYEQYF.